This is a list of T cell receptor beta chains from one sample in a study of cytomegalovirus exposure and HLA in healthy donors. The assay was immunoSEQ multiplex PCR, and TCRdb's table has in-frame clones only and misses some. Of 150,000 to 200,000 clones detected, around 78% appear once; the ten largest clones hold 1.5% to 2%. The sample comprised PBMCs. The receptors originated from a man in his thirties or forties in good health and CMV-seronegative. Both conserved end residues are part of each CDR3. D genes are given only for firm matches. Expanded clones get a size class; other rows say once, few or many, or leave the size out.

once	TRBV29-1	-	TRBJ2-3	CSVDSQSTDTQYF	TGCAGCGTTGATTCACAGAGCACAGATACGCAGTATTTT
-	TRBV9	-	TRBJ2-5	CASSVRVAAGETQYF	TGTGCCAGCAGCGTTAGGGTAGCGGCAGGGGAGACCCAGTACTTC
-	TRBV10-2	TRBD2	TRBJ2-5	CASRGTSGRPAQETQYF	TGCGCCAGCAGGGGGACTAGCGGGAGGCCCGCCCAAGAGACCCAGTACTTC
-	TRBV7-9	-	TRBJ2-2	CASSYAGPGTGELFF	TGTGCCAGCAGCTACGCGGGGCCGGGGACCGGGGAGCTGTTTTTT
-	TRBV6-5	TRBD1	TRBJ2-2	CASSYQRQGPGELFF	TGTGCCAGCAGTTACCAGAGACAGGGTCCCGGGGAGCTGTTTTTT
-	TRBV9	-	TRBJ1-1	CASSAGQNTEAFF	TGTGCCAGCAGCGCGGGACAGAACACTGAAGCTTTCTTT
-	TRBV5-1	TRBD2	TRBJ2-5	CASSNLAGASETQYF	TGCGCCAGCAGCAATCTAGCGGGGGCGTCGGAGACCCAGTACTTC
once	TRBV7-3	TRBD2	TRBJ2-7	CASSLGLGLEQYF	TGTGCCAGCAGCTTGGGACTAGGGCTCGAGCAGTACTTC
-	TRBV27	-	TRBJ1-2	CASSLEARGNYGYTF	TGTGCCAGCAGTTTAGAGGCTAGGGGAAACTATGGCTACACCTTC
-	TRBV5-5	-	TRBJ1-6	CASSPGAYNSPLHF	TGTGCCAGCAGCCCCGGGGCCTATAATTCACCCCTCCACTTT
-	TRBV10-3	TRBD2	TRBJ2-1	CAISGGRGNEQFF	TGTGCCATCTCAGGCGGGAGGGGAAATGAGCAGTTCTTC
once	TRBV18	-	TRBJ2-7	CASSTGGGVYEQYF	TGTGCCAGCTCCACCGGAGGAGGGGTCTACGAGCAGTACTTC
-	TRBV21-1	-	TRBJ1-5	CASSKVYWTKRGDQPQHF	TGTGCCAGCAGCAAAGTTTACTGGACAAAAAGGGGTGATCAGCCCCAGCATTTT
-	TRBV5-1	TRBD2	TRBJ2-7	CASSRERTSGYEQYF	TGCGCCAGCAGCAGGGAACGGACTAGTGGTTACGAGCAGTACTTC
-	TRBV5-4	TRBD2	TRBJ2-3	CASRLTSGAPDTQYF	TGTGCCAGCCGACTAACTAGCGGAGCACCAGATACGCAGTATTTT
-	TRBV28	TRBD2	TRBJ2-3	CATFRREFSDTQYF	TGTGCCACCTTTCGGCGGGAGTTCTCAGATACGCAGTATTTT
-	TRBV29-1	TRBD1	TRBJ1-1	CSVKPTGGNTEAFF	TGCAGCGTTAAGCCGACAGGGGGCAACACTGAAGCTTTCTTT
once	TRBV9	-	TRBJ2-5	CASSQGAGSRETQYF	TGTGCCAGCAGCCAAGGGGCCGGGAGCCGAGAGACCCAGTACTTC
-	TRBV10-3	-	TRBJ1-5	CAISEGVGQPQHF	TGTGCCATCAGTGAAGGGGTAGGACAGCCCCAGCATTTT
-	TRBV11-2	-	TRBJ2-2	CASRPLGAGELFF	TGTGCCAGCAGACCCCTGGGAGCCGGGGAGCTGTTTTTT
few	TRBV13	-	TRBJ2-3	CASSLGVSSPADTQYF	TGTGCCAGCAGCTTAGGCGTGTCTAGCCCTGCGGATACGCAGTATTTT